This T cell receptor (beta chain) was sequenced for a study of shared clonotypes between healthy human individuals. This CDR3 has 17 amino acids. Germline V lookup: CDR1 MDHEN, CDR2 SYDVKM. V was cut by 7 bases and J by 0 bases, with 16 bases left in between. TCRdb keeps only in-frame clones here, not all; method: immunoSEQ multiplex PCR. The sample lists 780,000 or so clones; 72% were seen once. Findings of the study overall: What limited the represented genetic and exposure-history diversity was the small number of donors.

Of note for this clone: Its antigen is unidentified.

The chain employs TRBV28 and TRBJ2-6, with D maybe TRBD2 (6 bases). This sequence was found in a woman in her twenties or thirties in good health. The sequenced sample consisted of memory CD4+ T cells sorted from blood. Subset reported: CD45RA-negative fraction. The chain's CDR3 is CASTTRRGTSGANVLTF. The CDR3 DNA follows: TGTGCCAGCACCACCCGTCGGGGGACCTCTGGGGCCAACGTCCTGACTTTC.